Shown below are 26 T cell receptor beta chains from a single sample sequenced in a study of blood T cell repertoires in COVID-19. Sequenced by immunoSEQ multiplex PCR; TCRdb stores in-frame clones only, minus some. Here the sample spans more than 300,000 clones, more than 75% being singletons. The sample consisted of PBMCs or T cells enriched from blood (not recorded which). Source of these receptors: a young woman who had recovered from COVID-19.

The chain is built from TRBV13 and TRBJ2-3; possible D gene TRBD1, 5 bases. Germline V lookup: CDR1 PRHDT, CDR2 FYEKMQ (reference sequence). This CDR3 comprises 15 residues. V was clipped by 6 bases and J by 7 bases, with 20 bases between them. The CDR3 spells CASRERKGLLNTQYF. The DNA of the CDR3 is TGTGCCAGCAGAGAGAGGAAGGGGCTACTGAATACGCAGTATTTT.

The chain couples TRBV6-5 to TRBJ1-2, with 8 bases lining up with TRBD1. The CDR3 loop spans 14 amino acids. Germline V gene data show CDR1 as MNHEY and CDR2 as SVGAGI. V was clipped by 6 bases and J by 8 bases; unmatched bases: 11. CDR3 sequence reads: CASRLQGVSDGYTF. In DNA, the CDR3 is TGTGCCAGCAGGCTACAGGGGGTGTCTGACGGCTACACCTTC.

V is TRBV29-1 and J is TRBJ1-2; D gene unclear. The CDR3 is 12 residues long. V was shortened by 3 bases and J by 4 bases, with 9 bases between the two germline ends. The germline V gene encodes CDR1 SQVTM and CDR2 ANQGSEA. The CDR3 bases are TGCAGCGTTGATTGGCAGGCCTATGGCTACACCTTC. Encoded protein: CSVDWQAYGYTF.

The chain employs TRBV6-1 and TRBJ1-2; D might be TRBD1 (6 bases). The CDR3 has 15 amino acids. The germline V gene encodes CDR1 MNHNS and CDR2 SASEGT. Trimming shortened V by 0 bases and J by 7 bases, and 15 bases separated the two germline ends. The CDR3 spells CASSEAGGGVSGYTF. The CDR3 DNA is TGTGCCAGCAGTGAAGCGGGAGGGGGTGTCTCTGGCTACACCTTC.

This clone was picked up one time. This rearrangement joins TRBV5-8 to TRBJ1-2, with D perhaps matching TRBD1 (5 bases). Looked up from germline, CDR1 is SGHTS and CDR2 is YDEGEE. Between the trimmed V and J ends, which lost 0 bases and 3 bases, there was a span of 18 bases. CDR3 length equals 17 residues. The CDR3 is CASSLARTPLGDYGYTF. The CDR3 coding sequence is TGTGCCAGCAGCTTGGCCCGGACGCCCCTAGGGGACTATGGCTACACCTTC.

This clone was observed a single time. J is TRBJ2-1 and V is TRBV13, with TRBD2 identical over 14 bases. The germline V gene encodes CDR1 PRHDT and CDR2 FYEKMQ (reference sequence). V was clipped by 3 bases and J by 9 bases; unmatched bases: 10. The CDR3 sequence is 17 residues long. The CDR3 sequence: CASSFIGTSGGNGEQFF. The CDR3 DNA reads TGTGCCAGCAGCTTTATCGGGACTAGCGGGGGCAACGGTGAGCAGTTCTTC.

This chain connects TRBV2 to TRBJ1-2, with D possibly being TRBD1 (5 bases). Germline V gives CDR1 SNHLY, CDR2 FYNNEI. The CDR3 has 14 residues. Trimming took off 4 bases at V and 4 bases at J, with 13 bases between the two ends. The CDR3 region is CASSGDRGSYGYTF. CDR3 sequence (DNA): TGTGCCAGCAGTGGAGACAGAGGCTCCTATGGCTACACCTTC.

This clone has only a few counts. The chain combines TRBV10-3 with TRBJ2-7; D remains ambiguous. Germline V lookup: CDR1 ENHRY, CDR2 SYGVKD. With 3 bases removed from V and 3 bases from J, the gap between germline ends came to 12 bases. This CDR3 region has 14 residues. The DNA of the CDR3 is TGTGCCATCAGTGAAGCTGACGCGGACTACGAGCAGTACTTC. Translating it yields CAISEADADYEQYF.

In this sample, this clone turned up once. The rearrangement uses TRBV28 and TRBJ1-6; 8 nucleotides agree with TRBD1. The germline V gene has CDR1 MDHEN and CDR2 SYDVKM. The CDR3 has 14 residues. Trimming cost V 6 bases and J 7 bases; bases outside gene matches: 5. The CDR3 DNA is TGTGCCAGCAGCCGAACAGGGGGAAATTCACCCCTCCACTTT. Translated: CASSRTGGNSPLHF.

The chain is built from TRBV7-8 and TRBJ2-7, with D perhaps matching TRBD2 (6 bases). Between the trimmed V and J ends, which lost 0 bases and 4 bases, there was a span of 13 bases. The CDR3 runs 15 residues. The V gene's germline CDR1 is SGHVS and CDR2 FQNEAQ. The CDR3: CASSLADGSRYEQYF. The DNA for the CDR3 is TGTGCCAGCAGCTTAGCGGACGGGAGTAGGTACGAGCAGTACTTC.

V gene TRBV30 combines with J gene TRBJ1-1; TRBD1 matches 7 bases. The CDR3 loop spans 12 amino acids. From germline, CDR1 is GTSNPN and CDR2 SVGIG (reference sequence). The J segment lost 3 bases and the V segment lost 4 bases, leaving 2 bases of the junction unmatched. The CDR3 region is CAWKTGYTEAFF. The CDR3 bases are TGTGCCTGGAAGACAGGGTACACTGAAGCTTTCTTT.

V and J are TRBV5-1 and TRBJ2-2, with D perhaps TRBD1 (7 bases). This CDR3 is 16 amino acids long. CDR1 and CDR2 from the germline V gene are SGHRS and YFSETQ. Trimming removed 3 bases at V and 6 bases at J, with 18 bases between. The CDR3 bases are TGCGCCAGCAGCTCTAAAGGGCAGGGGGGATCCGGGGAGCTGTTTTTT. Protein sequence: CASSSKGQGGSGELFF.

The rearrangement uses TRBV30 and TRBJ1-6; a weak D match, TRBD1 (5 bases). Germline assignment: CDR1 GTSNPN and CDR2 SVGIG (reference sequence). The CDR3 contains 14 residues. V was cut by 5 bases and J by 10 bases, with 18 bases left in between. The CDR3 region has the DNA TGTGCCTGGGGACCAGGGCCTGGTGGATCACCCCTCCACTTT. Translation gives CAWGPGPGGSPLHF.

The chain carries TRBV7-2 and TRBJ2-5; TRBD2 matches at 11 bases. V was clipped by 2 bases and J by 7 bases; unmatched bases: 12. Looked up from germline, CDR1 is SGHTA and CDR2 is FQGNSA. The CDR3 is 17 residues long. CDR3: CASSLYAIAGGYRTQYF. As DNA, the CDR3 is TGTGCCAGCAGCTTATATGCTATAGCGGGGGGGTATAGGACCCAGTACTTC.

This chain uses TRBV9 with TRBJ2-5; D is unclear. Per germline, CDR1 SGDLS and CDR2 YYNGEE. The CDR3 sequence is 13 residues long. V lost 3 bases to trimming and J lost 2 bases, with 8 bases between them. The CDR3 DNA reads as TGTGCCAGCAGCGGGAGCGAGCAAGAGACCCAGTACTTC. It is translated as CASSGSEQETQYF. Filled out from reference TRBV9 and TRBJ2-5, the complete variable domain reads DSGVTQTPKHLITATGQRVTLRCSPRSGDLSVYWYQQSLDQGLQFLIQYYNGEERAKGNILERFSAQQFPDLHSELNLSSLELGDSALYFCASSGSEQETQYFGPGTRLLVL.

The CDR3: CASEGQSRKLFF. The CDR3 DNA reads TGTGCCAGCGAGGGACAGTCCAGAAAACTGTTTTTT. The rearrangement uses TRBV2 and TRBJ1-4; 7 bases fit TRBD1. The J segment lost 10 bases and the V segment lost 8 bases, leaving 7 bases of the junction unmatched. The germline gives CDR1 SNHLY, CDR2 FYNNEI. This CDR3 contains 12 residues.

The V and J genes are TRBV10-3 and TRBJ2-7; D gene uncertain. Germline-derived CDR1 and CDR2 are ENHRY and SYGVKD. This CDR3 contains 16 residues. The V end was cut by 2 bases, the J end by 7 bases, with 21 bases between. This CDR3 is CAISEGQMNWNLEQYF. The DNA for the CDR3 is TGTGCCATCAGTGAGGGGCAGATGAACTGGAACTTGGAGCAGTACTTC.

For the CDR3, the DNA is TGCGCCAGCAGCTCCCTAGCGGGGGGAACCTACGAGCAGTACTTC. As protein: CASSSLAGGTYEQYF. The chain carries TRBV5-1 and TRBJ2-7, with 11 bases that match TRBD2. Trimming removed 3 bases from V and 2 bases from J; junction bases left unmatched: 4. There are 15 residues in the CDR3. CDR1 is SGHRS and CDR2 is YFSETQ in the germline V gene.

V gene TRBV6-6 combines with J gene TRBJ1-2; D is unresolved. Per germline, CDR1 MNHNY and CDR2 SVGAGI (reference sequence). This CDR3 region has 16 residues. Between the trimmed V and J ends, which lost 6 bases and 1 base, there was a span of 18 bases. The CDR3 bases are TGTGCCAGCAGCTCCGAGGGAAAAACCGATAACTATGGCTACACCTTC. This gives the protein CASSSEGKTDNYGYTF.

This clone was detected only once. The chain recombines TRBV4-3 with TRBJ2-7; tentatively, D is TRBD2 (5 bases). Germline V gene lookup returns CDR1 LGHNA and CDR2 YSLEER. Trimming removed 0 bases from V and 7 bases from J, with 19 bases in between. The CDR3 sequence is 16 residues long. CDR3 residues: CASSQDGMRHRGEQYF. The CDR3 DNA reads as TGCGCCAGCAGCCAAGATGGCATGAGACATCGAGGGGAGCAGTACTTC.

The chain links TRBV27 to TRBJ2-7; TRBD1 agrees at 7 bases. From germline, CDR1 is MNHEY and CDR2 SMNVEV (reference sequence). V lost 3 bases to trimming and J lost 7 bases; unmatched junction nucleotides: 6. The CDR3 runs to 13 residues. The CDR3 region is CASSFYPGGEQYF. CDR3 sequence (DNA): TGTGCCAGCAGTTTTTACCCAGGGGGTGAGCAGTACTTC.

The V and J genes are TRBV11-2 and TRBJ2-1, with D perhaps TRBD1 (6 bases). The V end was cut by 5 bases, the J end by 0 bases, with 14 bases between. CDR1 and CDR2 (germline): SGHAT, FQNNGV. This CDR3 is 16 amino acids long. The chain's CDR3 is CASSNRVPSSYNEQFF. CDR3 DNA: TGTGCCAGCAGCAACAGGGTTCCGAGCTCCTACAATGAGCAGTTCTTC.

This clone was observed a single time. Its ends do not fully match the called genes, so a read error is possible. The chain has TRBV5-1 and TRBJ2-4, with 9 bases that match TRBD1. This CDR3 spans 14 amino acids. Germline V CDR1 and CDR2: SGHRS, YFSETQ. The CDR3 DNA reads as TGCGCCAGCAGTTTGGGACAGGGAGTAAACATTCAGTACTTC. Its protein product is CASSLGQGVNIQYF.

The chain uses TRBV18 and TRBJ2-7; the match to TRBD1 covers 10 bases. V lost 1 base, J lost 2 bases, and 5 bases stayed unmatched. This CDR3 is 16 amino acids long. CDR1 is KGHSH, CDR2 LQKENI, per germline. CDR3 DNA sequence: TGTGCCAGCTCACCACGATTCGGGACAGGGGCCTACGAGCAGTACTTC. This gives the protein CASSPRFGTGAYEQYF. Combining the CDR3 with reference TRBV18 and TRBJ2-7 gives the whole variable domain NAGVMQNPRHLVRRRGQEARLRCSPMKGHSHVYWYRQLPEEGLKFMVYLQKENIIDESGMPKERFSAEFPKEGPSILRIQQVVRGDSAAYFCASSPRFGTGAYEQYFGPGTRLTVT.

This sequence joins TRBV6-1 and TRBJ2-4; 8 bases line up with TRBD1. Germline lookup yields CDR1 MNHNS and CDR2 SASEGT. The J segment lost 9 bases and the V segment lost 3 bases, leaving 4 bases of the junction unmatched. This CDR3 has 13 residues. The CDR3 protein is CASSERTGLIQYF. CDR3 nucleotide sequence: TGTGCCAGCAGTGAGCGGACAGGGCTCATTCAGTACTTC.

This chain links TRBV30 with TRBJ1-5; D remains unclear. The CDR3 is 14 residues long. Trimming removed 3 bases at V and 0 bases at J, with 9 bases between. CDR1 and CDR2 from the germline V gene are GTSNPN and SVGIG (reference sequence). CDR3 region: CAWSPQISNQPQHF. As DNA, the CDR3 is TGTGCCTGGAGCCCCCAGATTAGCAATCAGCCCCAGCATTTT.